These 9 T cell receptor beta chains originate from one sample sequenced in a study of Ad26.COV2.S vaccination and SARS-CoV-2 variants. Data came from immunoSEQ multiplex PCR; TCRdb stores just in-frame clones and leaves some out. Among more than 300,000 clones listed, 70% to 90% were seen once. The treatment here: approximately 18 received Ad26.COV2.S at low or high dose, single or two shots; about 5 received placebo; per-sample allocation not given. At day 63 after the first vaccine or placebo injection, samples were drawn. Sequencing was performed on peripheral blood, taken in a trial of Ad26.COV2.S vaccine versus placebo. The source of these receptors is a person aged 18-60 years who received the Ad26.COV2.S COVID-19 vaccine or a placebo.

The chain recombines TRBV5-4 with TRBJ2-1; 10 nucleotides line up with TRBD2. The CDR3 loop spans 15 amino acids. V lost 3 bases to trimming and J lost 8 bases; unmatched junction nucleotides: 8. Germline-derived CDR1 and CDR2 are SGHNT and YYREEE (reference sequence). The CDR3: CASSSSIAGGYEQFF. CDR3 nucleotide sequence: TGTGCCAGCAGCTCATCAATAGCGGGAGGTTATGAGCAGTTCTTC.

The rearrangement joins TRBV29-1 to TRBJ1-1; maybe TRBD1 (5 bases). CDR1 and CDR2 (germline): SQVTM, ANQGSEA. CDR3 length: 13 amino acids. Between the trimmed V and J ends, which lost 6 bases and 1 base, there was a span of 12 bases. The CDR3 DNA follows: TGCAGCGTGGCGGGACCCGGGAACACTGAAGCTTTCTTT. It encodes CSVAGPGNTEAFF.

V usage is TRBV25-1 and J usage is TRBJ2-4; D is unresolved. V was pared by 3 bases and J by 0 bases, with 6 bases between. Germline-derived CDR1 and CDR2 are MGHDK and SYGVNS. This CDR3 is built from 14 residues. The CDR3 region is CASSDLLAKNIQYF. CDR3 sequence (DNA): TGTGCCAGCAGTGACTTGTTAGCCAAAAACATTCAGTACTTC.

The chain is built from TRBV28 and TRBJ2-2; D remains unclear. Germline CDR1 MDHEN, CDR2 SYDVKM. CDR3 size: 13 residues. Deletions cut 7 bases from V and 3 bases from J, with 9 bases between. CDR3 nucleotide sequence: TGTGCCAGCAAAGACGGCGACACCGGGGAGCTGTTTTTT. Its translation is CASKDGDTGELFF.

The rearrangement links TRBV7-9 to TRBJ2-3, with D possibly being TRBD2 (6 bases). V lost 3 bases and J 4 bases, leaving 11 bases between the germline ends. Germline V CDR1 and CDR2: SEHNR, FQNEAQ (reference sequence). This CDR3 comprises 14 residues. The CDR3 here is CASSLPSAADTQYF. CDR3 coding DNA: TGTGCCAGCAGCTTGCCTAGCGCTGCAGATACGCAGTATTTT.

The rearrangement uses TRBV7-2 and TRBJ2-5; 9 nucleotides match TRBD2. Trimming removed 1 base from V and 3 bases from J; junction bases left unmatched: 3. The CDR3 is 15 amino acids. Germline CDR1 and CDR2: SGHTA and FQGNSA. The CDR3 protein is CASSLGLAGKETQYF. The CDR3 DNA sequence: TGTGCCAGCAGCTTAGGTCTAGCGGGGAAAGAGACCCAGTACTTC. Using reference TRBV7-2 and TRBJ2-5 for the parts outside the CDR3, the full variable domain is GAGVSQSPSNKVTEKGKDVELRCDPISGHTALYWYRQSLGQGLEFLIYFQGNSAPDKSGLPSDRFSAERTGGSVSTLTIQRTQQEDSAVYLCASSLGLAGKETQYFGPGTRLLVL.

This chain connects TRBV3-1 (or the pseudogene TRBV3-2) to TRBJ2-7, with 7 positions matching TRBD2. Germline trimming cut 3 bases from V and 2 bases from J; bases unmatched to any gene: 7. The germline gives CDR1 LGHDT, CDR2 YNNKEL (reference sequence). The CDR3 length is 15 residues. The CDR3 sequence: CASSHRRAGAYEQYF. As DNA, the CDR3 is TGTGCCAGCAGCCACCGCCGTGCGGGAGCCTACGAGCAGTACTTC.

The genes are TRBV7-9 and TRBJ2-3; unclear D gene. This CDR3 is 14 amino acids long. Germline-derived CDR1 and CDR2 are SEHNR and FQNEAQ (reference sequence). Trimming took 6 bases from V and 1 from J, leaving 11 bases between them. The CDR3 loop is CASSPPPGTDTQYF. The DNA for the CDR3 is TGTGCCAGCAGTCCCCCTCCGGGCACAGATACGCAGTATTTT.

The rearrangement joins TRBV27 to TRBJ2-7, with 10 bases aligning to TRBD1. This CDR3 has 15 amino acids. Unmatched junction bases numbered 8, after V lost 5 bases and J lost 4 bases. CDR1 MNHEY and CDR2 SMNVEV come from the germline V gene (reference sequence). The CDR3 reads CASSPGQGRGYEQYF. CDR3 nucleotide sequence: TGTGCCAGCAGTCCGGGACAGGGGAGGGGATACGAGCAGTACTTC.